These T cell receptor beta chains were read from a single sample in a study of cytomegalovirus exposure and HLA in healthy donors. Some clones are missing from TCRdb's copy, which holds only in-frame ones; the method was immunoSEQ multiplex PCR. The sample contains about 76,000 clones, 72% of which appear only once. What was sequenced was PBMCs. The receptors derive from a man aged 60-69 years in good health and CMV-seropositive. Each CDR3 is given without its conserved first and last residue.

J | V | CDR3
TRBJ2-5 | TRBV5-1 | ASSLVRQGQETQY
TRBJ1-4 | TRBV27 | ASSKNRATNEKLF
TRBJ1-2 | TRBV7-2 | ASSSTANYGYT
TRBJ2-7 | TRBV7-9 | ASSPTGGTGFNEQY
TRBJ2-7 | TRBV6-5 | ASSDVVGTDS
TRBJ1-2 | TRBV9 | ASSPGSPYGYT
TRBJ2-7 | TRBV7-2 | ASSAIPGRDLGY
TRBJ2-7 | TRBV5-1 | ASSPMGQGAVNEQY
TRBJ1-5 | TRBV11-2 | ASSWAEGPQH
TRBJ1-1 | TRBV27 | ASSLGQGVTEAF
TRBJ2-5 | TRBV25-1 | ASTRGSQETQY
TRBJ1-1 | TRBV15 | ATSRVGNTEAF
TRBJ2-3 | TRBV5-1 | ASSLEQFGIDTQY
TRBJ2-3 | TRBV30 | AWSVSAGGGDTQY
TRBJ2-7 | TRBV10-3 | AISGSLTRSSYEQY
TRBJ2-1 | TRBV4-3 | ASSQELARPVMDEQF
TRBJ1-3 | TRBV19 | ASTPTQGVYASSGNTIY
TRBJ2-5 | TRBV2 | ASRGFDRVAQEETQY
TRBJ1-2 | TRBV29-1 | SVEDRNYGYT
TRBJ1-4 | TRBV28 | ASSLGQGGGKLF
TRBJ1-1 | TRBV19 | ASSIDLTGPSNTEAF
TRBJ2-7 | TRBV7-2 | ASSPRLAGANEQY
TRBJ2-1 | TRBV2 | ASSGLAGENEQF
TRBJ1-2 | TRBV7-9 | ASSSQGEYGYT
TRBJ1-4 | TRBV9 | ASSPGVSDVNEKLF
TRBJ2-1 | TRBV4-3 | ASSLRGYNEQF
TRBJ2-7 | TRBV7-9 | ASSLSGSYEQY
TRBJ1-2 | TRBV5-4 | ASSPSSGANYGYT
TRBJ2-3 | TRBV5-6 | ASSLGTSGRNTDTQY
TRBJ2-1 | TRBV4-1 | ASSQEGIAGVLGNEQF
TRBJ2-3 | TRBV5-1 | ASSRDSASDTQY
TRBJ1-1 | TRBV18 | ASSVGQGGSEAF
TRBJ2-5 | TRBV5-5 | ASSLLSQVQVETQY
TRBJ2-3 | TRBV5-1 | ASSGTTSTDTQY
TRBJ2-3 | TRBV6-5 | ASSLRDHTDTQY
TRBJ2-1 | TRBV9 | ASSAGSGGAYNEQF
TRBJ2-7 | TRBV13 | ASSLSDRHYEQY
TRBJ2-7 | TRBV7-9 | SSSFGDVLAGNEQY
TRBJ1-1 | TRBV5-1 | ASSSQGTTEAF
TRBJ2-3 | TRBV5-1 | ASSLSSGGDVQDTQY
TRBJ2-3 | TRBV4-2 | ASSQGRGLAGADTQY
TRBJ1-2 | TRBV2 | ASRRTGGGYT
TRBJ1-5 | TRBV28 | ASSLGGWNQPQH
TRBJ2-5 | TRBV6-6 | ASSSRDSQETQY
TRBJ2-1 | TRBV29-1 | SGRPSSYNEQF
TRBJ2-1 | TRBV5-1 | ASSLVLADSNEQF